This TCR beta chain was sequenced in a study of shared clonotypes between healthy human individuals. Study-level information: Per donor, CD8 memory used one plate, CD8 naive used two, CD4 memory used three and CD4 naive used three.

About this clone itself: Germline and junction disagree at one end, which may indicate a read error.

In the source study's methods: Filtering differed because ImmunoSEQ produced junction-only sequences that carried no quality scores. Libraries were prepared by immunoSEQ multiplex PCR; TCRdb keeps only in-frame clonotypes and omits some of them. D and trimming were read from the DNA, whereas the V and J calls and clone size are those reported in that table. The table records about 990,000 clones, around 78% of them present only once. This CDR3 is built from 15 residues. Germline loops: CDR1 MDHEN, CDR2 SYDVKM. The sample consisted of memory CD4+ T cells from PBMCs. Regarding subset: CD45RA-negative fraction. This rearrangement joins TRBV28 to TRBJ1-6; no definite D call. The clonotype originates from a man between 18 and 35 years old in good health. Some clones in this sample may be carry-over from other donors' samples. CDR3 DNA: TGTACCAGCAGTTTCGCCCGCTTGTTGAATTCACCCCTCCACTTT. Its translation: CTSSFARLLNSPLHF.